The clone carrying this T cell receptor beta chain has only a few counts. The antigen is unknown. Germline CDR1 and CDR2: SQVTM and ANQGSEA. The CDR3 totals 11 residues. Trimming at V came to 3 bases and at J to 5 bases, leaving 1 base not matched to a gene. The record originates from a study of human T cells and chemical hapten exposure. About the research overall: Throughout the roughly 25-week study, diphenylcyclopropenone was applied weekly to the patients' scalps. Findings and caveats of the study: The donors suffered from alopecia, so their immune response may not match that of healthy people. PT1 expanded TCR numbers tracked positively with patch test score.

Time point of the sample: patch test 1, 2 weeks after DPC sensitization. This sample's treatment: therapeutic diphenylcyclopropenone sensitization with weekly scalp DPC. In every case, blood was obtained before the patch test was applied. TCRdb re-called the RACE reads through MiXCR, storing one row per CDR3 protein. The table lists roughly 360,000 distinct CDR3 sequences, roughly 4.8% of them singletons. The V and J genes are TRBV29-1 and TRBJ2-7, with TRBD2 identical over 7 bases. The receptor comes from a woman aged 45-59 years with alopecia areata. Some clones in this sample may be carry-over from other donors' samples. This specimen was whole blood, taken in connection with sensitization to the hapten diphenylcyclopropenone (DPC). CDR3 in amino acids: CSVEGGDEQYF. The CDR3 DNA follows: TGCAGCGTTGAGGGAGGGGACGAGCAGTACTTC.